This TCR beta chain was found in a study of CD8+ T cells in alopecia areata. Background on the study: Oral tofacitinib (5 to 10 mg twice daily) was administered to treated patients. People stayed on tofacitinib for 6 to 18 months, then stopped the drug for 6 months. Findings of the study overall: The study also sequences resident alphabeta T cells of normal skin in scalp samples. In lesional scalp, particularly from alopecia totalis/universalis, clonality was higher than in normal scalp.

Comment on this clone: Its antigen is unknown.

cDNA prepared by RNA extraction and subsequent reverse transcription served as the template for sequencing. Assay used: immunoSEQ multiplex PCR; TCRdb lists only in-frame clones, some missing. The repertoire consists of 200,000 to 250,000 clones, with 64% occurring once and the leading ten covering 3.5% to 5%. Treatment reported: oral pan-JAK inhibitor, 5-10 mg twice daily. The CDR3 is 13 residues long. V lost 0 bases and J 7 bases, leaving 9 bases between the germline ends. Germline V gives CDR1 LGHNA, CDR2 YNFKEQ. Sequenced material: CD4+ T cells sorted from blood, taken at week 4, from a patient treated with tofacitinib. The genes are TRBV4-2 and TRBJ1-1; D call uncertain. The receptor was derived from a human donor with alopecia areata. The CDR3 here is CASSQDGFGEAFF. CDR3 in DNA: TGTGCCAGCAGCCAAGATGGATTTGGTGAAGCTTTCTTT.